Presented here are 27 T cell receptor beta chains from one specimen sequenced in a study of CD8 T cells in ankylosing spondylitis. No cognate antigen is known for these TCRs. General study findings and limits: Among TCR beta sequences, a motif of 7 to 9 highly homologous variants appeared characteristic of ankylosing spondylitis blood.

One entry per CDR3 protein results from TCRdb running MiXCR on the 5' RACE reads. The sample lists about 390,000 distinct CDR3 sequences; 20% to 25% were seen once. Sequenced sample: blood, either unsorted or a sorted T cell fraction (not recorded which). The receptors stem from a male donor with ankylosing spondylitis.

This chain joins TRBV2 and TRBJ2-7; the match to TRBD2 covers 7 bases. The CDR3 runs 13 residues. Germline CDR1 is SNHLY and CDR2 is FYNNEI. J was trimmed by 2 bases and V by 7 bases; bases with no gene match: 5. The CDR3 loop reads CASTQGGTYEQYF. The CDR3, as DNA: TGTGCCAGCACGCAGGGAGGGACCTACGAGCAGTACTTC.

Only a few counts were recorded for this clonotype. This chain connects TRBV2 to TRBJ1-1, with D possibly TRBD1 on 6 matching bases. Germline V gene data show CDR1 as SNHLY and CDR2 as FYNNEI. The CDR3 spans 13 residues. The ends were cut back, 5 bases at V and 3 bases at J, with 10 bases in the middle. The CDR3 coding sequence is TGTGCCAGCAGTCGAGGGGGTGACACTGAAGCTTTCTTT. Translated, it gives CASSRGGDTEAFF.

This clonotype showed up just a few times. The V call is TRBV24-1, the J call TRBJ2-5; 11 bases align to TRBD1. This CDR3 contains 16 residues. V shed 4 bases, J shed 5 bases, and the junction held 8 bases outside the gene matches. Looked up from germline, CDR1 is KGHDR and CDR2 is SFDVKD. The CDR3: CATSDSGQGAGETQYF. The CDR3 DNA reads TGTGCCACCAGTGACTCCGGACAGGGGGCCGGGGAGACCCAGTACTTC.

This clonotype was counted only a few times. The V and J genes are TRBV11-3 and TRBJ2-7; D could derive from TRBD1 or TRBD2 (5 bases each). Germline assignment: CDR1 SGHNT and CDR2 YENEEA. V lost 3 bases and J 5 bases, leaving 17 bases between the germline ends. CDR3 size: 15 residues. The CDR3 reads CASSFSGTEKDEQYF. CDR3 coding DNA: TGTGCCAGCAGCTTTAGTGGGACGGAAAAGGACGAGCAGTACTTC. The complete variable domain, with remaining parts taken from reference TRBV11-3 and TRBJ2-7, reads EAGVVQSPRYKIIEKKQPVAFWCNPISGHNTLYWYLQNLGQGPELLIRYENEEAVDDSQLPKDRFSAERLKGVDSTLKIQPAELGDSAVYLCASSFSGTEKDEQYFGPGTRLTVT.

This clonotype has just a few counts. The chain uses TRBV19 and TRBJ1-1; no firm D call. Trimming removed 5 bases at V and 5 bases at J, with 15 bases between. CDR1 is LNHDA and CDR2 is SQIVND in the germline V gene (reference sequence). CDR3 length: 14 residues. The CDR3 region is CASSRSGRETEAFF. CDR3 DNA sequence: TGTGCCAGTAGTCGGAGCGGGCGAGAGACTGAAGCTTTCTTT.

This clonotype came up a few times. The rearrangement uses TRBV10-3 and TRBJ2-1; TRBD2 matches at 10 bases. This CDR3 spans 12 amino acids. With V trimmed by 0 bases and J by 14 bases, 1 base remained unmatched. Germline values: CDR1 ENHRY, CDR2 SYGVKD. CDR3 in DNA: TGTGCCATCAGTGAGTCGGGGACTAGCGAGTTCTTC. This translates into CAISESGTSEFF.

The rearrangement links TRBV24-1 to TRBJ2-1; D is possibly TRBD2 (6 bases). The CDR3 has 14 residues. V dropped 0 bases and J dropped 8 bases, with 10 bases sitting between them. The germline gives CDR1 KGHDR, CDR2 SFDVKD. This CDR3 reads CATSDLGGGDEQFF. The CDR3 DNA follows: TGTGCCACCAGTGATTTGGGGGGAGGTGATGAGCAGTTCTTC.

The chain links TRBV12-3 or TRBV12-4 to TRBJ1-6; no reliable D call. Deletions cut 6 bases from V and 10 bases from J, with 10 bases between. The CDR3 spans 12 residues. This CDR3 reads CASRSRVSPLHF. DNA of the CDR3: TGTGCCAGCAGGTCTAGGGTATCACCCCTCCACTTT.

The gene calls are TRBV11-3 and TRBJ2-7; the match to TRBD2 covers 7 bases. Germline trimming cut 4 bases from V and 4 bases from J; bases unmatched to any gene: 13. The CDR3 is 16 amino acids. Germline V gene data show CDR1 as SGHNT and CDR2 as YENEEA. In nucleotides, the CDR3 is TGTGCCAGCAGCTCAACCCAGGCTAGCGGAGCTTACGAGCAGTACTTC. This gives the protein CASSSTQASGAYEQYF.

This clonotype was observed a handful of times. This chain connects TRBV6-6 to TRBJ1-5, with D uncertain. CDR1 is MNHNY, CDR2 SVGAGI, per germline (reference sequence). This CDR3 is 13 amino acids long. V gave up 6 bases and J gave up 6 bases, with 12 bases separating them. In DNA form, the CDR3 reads TGTGCCAGCAGACCTTCTACCGGTCAGCCCCAGCATTTT. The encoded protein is CASRPSTGQPQHF.

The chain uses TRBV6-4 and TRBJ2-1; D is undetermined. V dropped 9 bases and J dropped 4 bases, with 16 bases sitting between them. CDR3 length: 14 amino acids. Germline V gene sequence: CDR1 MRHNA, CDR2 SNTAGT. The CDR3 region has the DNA TGTGCCAGTTCCAAGGGTCTAAGTTACAATGAGCAGTTCTTC. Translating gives CASSKGLSYNEQFF.

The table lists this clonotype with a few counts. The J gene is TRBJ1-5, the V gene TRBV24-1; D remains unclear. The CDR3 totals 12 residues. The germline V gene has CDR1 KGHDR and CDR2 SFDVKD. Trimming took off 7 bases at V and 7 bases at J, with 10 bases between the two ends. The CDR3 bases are TGTGCCACCAGCCCCCTCGGGCAGCCCCAGCATTTT. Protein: CATSPLGQPQHF.

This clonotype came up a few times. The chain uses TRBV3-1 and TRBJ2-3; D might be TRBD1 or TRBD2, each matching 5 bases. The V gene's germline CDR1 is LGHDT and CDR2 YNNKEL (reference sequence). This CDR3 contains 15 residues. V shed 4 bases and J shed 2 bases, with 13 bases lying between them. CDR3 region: CASSRQSGNTDTQYF. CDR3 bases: TGTGCCAGCAGCCGACAGAGCGGAAACACAGATACGCAGTATTTT.

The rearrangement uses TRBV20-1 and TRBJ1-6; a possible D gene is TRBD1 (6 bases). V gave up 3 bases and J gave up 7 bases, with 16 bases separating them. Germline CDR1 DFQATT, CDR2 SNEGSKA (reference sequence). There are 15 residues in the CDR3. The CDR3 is CSASEGGSRNSPLHF. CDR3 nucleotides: TGCAGTGCTAGCGAGGGGGGGTCGCGGAATTCACCCCTCCACTTT.

The CDR3 nucleotides read TGTGCCAGCAGCTCGGCCGGCGAAAACACCATATATTTT. It codes for CASSSAGENTIYF. The gene calls are TRBV5-6 and TRBJ1-3; D ambiguous. V lost 3 bases, J lost 6 bases, and 10 bases lay in between. Germline CDR1 reads SGHDT; CDR2 reads YYEEEE. This CDR3 contains 13 residues.

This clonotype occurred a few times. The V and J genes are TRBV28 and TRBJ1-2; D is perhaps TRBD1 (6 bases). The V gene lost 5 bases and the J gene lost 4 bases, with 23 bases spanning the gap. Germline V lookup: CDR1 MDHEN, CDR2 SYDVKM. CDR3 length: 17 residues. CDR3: CASSPSLGGGSGYGYTF. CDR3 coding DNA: TGTGCCAGCAGTCCCAGCCTGGGAGGGGGGTCGGGCTATGGCTACACCTTC.

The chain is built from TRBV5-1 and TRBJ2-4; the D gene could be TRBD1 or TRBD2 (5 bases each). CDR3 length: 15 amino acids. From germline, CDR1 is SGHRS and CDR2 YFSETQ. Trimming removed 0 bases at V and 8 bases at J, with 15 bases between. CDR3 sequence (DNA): TGCGCCAGCAGCTTGGAAGGGACCAGGTTAGACATTCAGTACTTC. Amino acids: CASSLEGTRLDIQYF. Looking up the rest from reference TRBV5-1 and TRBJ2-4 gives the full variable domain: KAGVTQTPRYLIKTRGQQVTLSCSPISGHRSVSWYQQTPGQGLQFLFEYFSETQRNKGNFPGRFSGRQFSNSRSEMNVSTLELGDSALYLCASSLEGTRLDIQYFGAGTRLSVL.

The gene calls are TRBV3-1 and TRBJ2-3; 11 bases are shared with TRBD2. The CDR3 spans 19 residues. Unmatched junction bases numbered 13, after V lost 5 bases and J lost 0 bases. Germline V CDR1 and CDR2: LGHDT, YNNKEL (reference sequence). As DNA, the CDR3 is TGTGCCAGCAGCACACGACGGGGTCTAGCGGGAGGTAGCACAGATACGCAGTATTTT. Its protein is CASSTRRGLAGGSTDTQYF.

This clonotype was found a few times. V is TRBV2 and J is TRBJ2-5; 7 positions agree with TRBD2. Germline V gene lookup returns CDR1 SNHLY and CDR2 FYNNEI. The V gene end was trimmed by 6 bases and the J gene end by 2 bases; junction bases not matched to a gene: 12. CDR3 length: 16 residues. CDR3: CASRTGWGGRQETQYF. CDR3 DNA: TGTGCCAGCAGGACGGGTTGGGGGGGGAGGCAAGAGACCCAGTACTTC.

CDR3 protein: CSASPVTSNEKLFF. The CDR3 nucleotides read TGCAGTGCTAGCCCGGTTACCAGTAATGAAAAACTGTTTTTT. This chain joins TRBV20-1 and TRBJ1-4; no definite D call. The CDR3 loop spans 14 amino acids. The germline V gene encodes CDR1 DFQATT and CDR2 SNEGSKA (reference sequence). The V gene lost 3 bases and the J gene lost 4 bases, with 12 bases spanning the gap.

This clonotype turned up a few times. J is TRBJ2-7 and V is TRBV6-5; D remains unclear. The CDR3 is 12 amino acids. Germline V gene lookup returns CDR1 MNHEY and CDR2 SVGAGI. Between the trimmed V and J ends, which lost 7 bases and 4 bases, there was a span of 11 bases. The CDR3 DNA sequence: TGTGCCAGCACCAACCGAAAATACGAGCAGTACTTC. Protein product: CASTNRKYEQYF.

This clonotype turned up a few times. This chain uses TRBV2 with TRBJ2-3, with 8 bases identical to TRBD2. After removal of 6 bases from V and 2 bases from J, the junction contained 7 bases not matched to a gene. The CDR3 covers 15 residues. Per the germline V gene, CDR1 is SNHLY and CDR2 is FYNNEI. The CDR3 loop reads CASRKPGLDTDTQYF. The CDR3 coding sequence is TGTGCCAGCAGGAAACCGGGACTAGACACAGATACGCAGTATTTT.

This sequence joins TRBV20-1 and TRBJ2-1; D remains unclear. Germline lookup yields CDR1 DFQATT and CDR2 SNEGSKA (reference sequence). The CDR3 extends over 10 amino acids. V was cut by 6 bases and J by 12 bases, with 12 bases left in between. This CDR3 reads CSATRPTQFF. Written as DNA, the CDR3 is TGCAGTGCAACTCGACCAACGCAGTTCTTC.

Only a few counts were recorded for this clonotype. The CDR3 nucleotides are TGCAGTGCTAGAGTACAGAACTACGAGCAGTACTTC. Amino acids: CSARVQNYEQYF. The rearrangement links TRBV20-1 to TRBJ2-7; D ambiguous. Germline V gene data show CDR1 as DFQATT and CDR2 as SNEGSKA (reference sequence). V was clipped by 1 base and J by 3 bases, with 7 bases between them. CDR3 length equals 12 residues.

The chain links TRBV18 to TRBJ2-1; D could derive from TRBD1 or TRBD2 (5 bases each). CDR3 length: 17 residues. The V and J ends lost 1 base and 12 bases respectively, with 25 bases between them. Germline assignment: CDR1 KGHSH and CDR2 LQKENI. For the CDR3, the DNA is TGTGCCAGCTCACCACTTATCGCGGTAGAGGGACCTGGTGGGCAGTTCTTC. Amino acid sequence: CASSPLIAVEGPGGQFF.

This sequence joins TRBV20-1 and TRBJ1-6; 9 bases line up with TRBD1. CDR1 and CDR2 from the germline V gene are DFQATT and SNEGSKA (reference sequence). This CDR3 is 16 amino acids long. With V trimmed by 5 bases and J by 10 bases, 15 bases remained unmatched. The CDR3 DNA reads TGCAGTGCTGGGGGTCGGAACGGGACAGGGCGCTCACCCCTCCACTTT. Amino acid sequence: CSAGGRNGTGRSPLHF.

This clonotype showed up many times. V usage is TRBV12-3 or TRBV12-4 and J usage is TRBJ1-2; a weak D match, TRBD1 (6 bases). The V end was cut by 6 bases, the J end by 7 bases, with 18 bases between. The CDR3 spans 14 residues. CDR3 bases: TGTGCCAGCAGCTTGTCTAGGACAGAAACTGGCTACACCTTC. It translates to CASSLSRTETGYTF.